This TCR beta chain was retrieved from a study of T-cell reconstitution after alpha-beta-depleted transplantation in children. Deletions cut 4 bases from V and 0 bases from J, with 12 bases between. Germline V gene lookup returns CDR1 MNHEY and CDR2 SVGEGT. The CDR3 contains 16 residues. This clonotype was observed a few times. TCRbeta library construction was performed incorporating unique molecular identifiers. TCRdb processed the PCR reads anew with MiXCR; each CDR3 protein has one entry. The repertoire consists of 440,000 or so distinct CDR3 sequences, with 11% occurring once and the leading ten covering nearly 5.5%.

The rearrangement joins TRBV6-2 or TRBV6-3 to TRBJ2-2; TRBD1 or TRBD2 may be the D gene (5 bases each). This receptor was obtained from a human donor who donated a stem cell graft to a child with acute myeloid leukemia. Material: PBMCs from the stem cell graft donor, obtained from the stem cell graft. CDR3 DNA: TGTGCCAGCAGTTCCCCGGGACGGCCGAACACCGGGGAGCTGTTTTTT. This codes for CASSSPGRPNTGELFF.